The 14 T cell receptor beta chains below were found in one sample sequenced in a study of cytotoxic CD8 clonotypes in ibrutinib-treated CLL. Sequenced by immunoSEQ multiplex PCR; TCRdb stores in-frame clones only, minus some. The sample comprises about 17,000 clones, about 64% of which are singletons, and roughly 25% rests with the top ten. Sequencing was performed on PBMCs, taken after 12 months of ibrutinib treatment. Receptors were obtained from a human donor with chronic lymphocytic leukemia.

The genes are TRBV29-1 and TRBJ2-5; 9 bases align to TRBD2. The CDR3 runs 14 residues. Germline V gives CDR1 SQVTM, CDR2 ANQGSEA. Losses at the gene ends were 1 base for V and 1 base for J; bases not matched to a gene: 1. CDR3 in amino acids: CSVEGTSAQETQYF. In nucleotides, the CDR3 is TGCAGCGTTGAAGGGACTAGCGCCCAAGAGACCCAGTACTTC.

The J gene is TRBJ2-5, the V gene TRBV29-1, with D uncertain. From germline, CDR1 is SQVTM and CDR2 ANQGSEA. The V gene lost 4 bases and the J gene lost 2 bases, with 8 bases spanning the gap. The CDR3 consists of 12 residues. The CDR3 region has the DNA TGCAGCGTTGGGCGCGCTCAAGAGACCCAGTACTTC. Protein product: CSVGRAQETQYF.

V gene TRBV27 combines with J gene TRBJ2-5; possible D gene TRBD1, 6 bases. The CDR3 consists of 16 residues. V lost 2 bases and J lost 1, with 14 bases in between. Germline V gene lookup returns CDR1 MNHEY and CDR2 SMNVEV (reference sequence). The CDR3: CASSLIPQGPQETQYF. CDR3 nucleotides: TGTGCCAGCAGTTTAATCCCCCAGGGGCCCCAAGAGACCCAGTACTTC.

There are a few counts of this clone. The V call is TRBV30, the J call TRBJ2-2; either TRBD1 or TRBD2 may supply D (6 bases each). There are 15 residues in the CDR3. V was trimmed by 4 bases and J by 5 bases, leaving 17 bases between them. CDR1 is GTSNPN and CDR2 is SVGIG in the germline V gene (reference sequence). The CDR3: CAWTNVGGSTGELFF. Here the CDR3 DNA reads TGTGCCTGGACTAACGTCGGGGGCTCGACCGGGGAGCTGTTTTTT.

J is TRBJ2-7 and V is TRBV7-3, with a tentative D call TRBD2 (6 bases). Trimming stripped 2 bases from V and 3 bases from J, with 8 bases between. This CDR3 has 13 residues. Germline V gives CDR1 SGHTA, CDR2 FQGTGA. DNA of the CDR3: TGTGCCAGCAGCTTAGACGGGGGCTACGAGCAGTACTTC. Amino acid sequence: CASSLDGGYEQYF.

The V call is TRBV28, the J call TRBJ2-7; D might be TRBD1 (6 bases). The V gene lost 7 bases and the J gene lost 1 base, with 14 bases spanning the gap. Germline values: CDR1 MDHEN, CDR2 SYDVKM. The CDR3 has 14 amino acids. CDR3 amino acids: CASTLGGWSYEQYF. CDR3 sequence (DNA): TGTGCCAGCACACTAGGGGGTTGGTCCTACGAGCAGTACTTC. The full variable domain, with the rest looked up from reference TRBV28 and TRBJ2-7, is DVKVTQSSRYLVKRTGEKVFLECVQDMDHENMFWYRQDPGLGLRLIYFSYDVKMKEKGDIPEGYSVSREKKERFSLILESASTNQTSMYLCASTLGGWSYEQYFGPGTRLTVT.

The chain uses TRBV10-2 and TRBJ1-5; D is undetermined. Germline assignment: CDR1 WSHSY and CDR2 SAAADI. The V end was cut by 3 bases, the J end by 3 bases, with 12 bases between. The CDR3 contains 15 residues. The CDR3: CASSERRDVNQPQHF. CDR3 nucleotides: TGCGCCAGCAGTGAACGGAGGGATGTCAATCAGCCCCAGCATTTT.

By frequency in the sample, this clone is medium-sized. The V gene is TRBV29-1, the J gene TRBJ2-1, with 9 bases lining up with TRBD2. V dropped 5 bases and J dropped 10; count of bases not matched to a gene: 12. Germline loops: CDR1 SQVTM, CDR2 ANQGSEA. This CDR3 contains 14 residues. The CDR3 bases are TGCAGCGTTACTCTAGCGGGACCCTTTGACGAGCAGTTCTTC. Translation: CSVTLAGPFDEQFF.

This rearrangement joins TRBV10-1 to TRBJ2-7; D not resolved. CDR1 is WNHNN, CDR2 SYGVQD, per germline (reference sequence). The CDR3 is 12 amino acids. Between the trimmed V and J ends, which lost 5 bases and 6 bases, there was a span of 11 bases. CDR3 loop: CASSNTDGEQYF. The DNA for the CDR3 is TGCGCCAGCAGTAATACAGACGGCGAGCAGTACTTC.

This chain uses TRBV9 with TRBJ2-1; D may be TRBD1 (5 bases). In germline, CDR1 is SGDLS, CDR2 YYNGEE. This CDR3 has 15 amino acids. V shed 0 bases and J shed 1 base, with 8 bases lying between them. The CDR3 here is CASSVVTGSYNEQFF. The CDR3 region has the DNA TGTGCCAGCAGCGTAGTTACAGGATCCTACAATGAGCAGTTCTTC. The full variable domain, completed using reference TRBV9 and TRBJ2-1, is DSGVTQTPKHLITATGQRVTLRCSPRSGDLSVYWYQQSLDQGLQFLIQYYNGEERAKGNILERFSAQQFPDLHSELNLSSLELGDSALYFCASSVVTGSYNEQFFGPGTRLTVL.

This clone was counted only a few times. The V call is TRBV6-6, the J call TRBJ2-1; the D gene is possibly TRBD1 (5 bases). The CDR3 spans 11 residues. Trimming removed 7 bases at V and 13 bases at J, with 14 bases between. Germline V CDR1 and CDR2: MNHNY, SVGAGI (reference sequence). CDR3 sequence (DNA): TGTGCCAGCACCCAAGATAGGGGACAGTTCTTC. Translation: CASTQDRGQFF.

The chain has TRBV7-8 and TRBJ1-3; the D gene is possibly TRBD1 (5 bases). Per germline, CDR1 SGHVS and CDR2 FQNEAQ. The CDR3 is made up of 15 amino acids. V lost 2 bases and J 3 bases, leaving 11 bases between the germline ends. Written as DNA, the CDR3 is TGTGCCAGCAGCTTAATGTCAGGGAGTGGAAACACCATATATTTT. This translates into CASSLMSGSGNTIYF.

CDR3 in amino acids: CASSLTKAGELFF. Written as DNA, the CDR3 is TGTGCCAGCAGCTTAACAAAGGCCGGGGAGCTGTTTTTT. The chain links TRBV7-8 to TRBJ2-2; D unclear. This CDR3 spans 13 amino acids. The germline CDR1 and CDR2 sequences are SGHVS and FQNEAQ. Trimming removed 2 bases at V and 6 bases at J, with 7 bases between.

The V gene is TRBV5-5, the J gene TRBJ1-1, with a possible D match to TRBD1 (6 bases). V lost 3 bases, J lost 5 bases, and 17 bases lay in between. Germline assignment: CDR1 SGHKS and CDR2 YYEKEE (reference sequence). The length of the CDR3 is 15 residues. CDR3 in amino acids: CASSSIGGGGTEAFF. CDR3 DNA: TGTGCCAGCAGCTCCATTGGGGGCGGCGGAACTGAAGCTTTCTTT.